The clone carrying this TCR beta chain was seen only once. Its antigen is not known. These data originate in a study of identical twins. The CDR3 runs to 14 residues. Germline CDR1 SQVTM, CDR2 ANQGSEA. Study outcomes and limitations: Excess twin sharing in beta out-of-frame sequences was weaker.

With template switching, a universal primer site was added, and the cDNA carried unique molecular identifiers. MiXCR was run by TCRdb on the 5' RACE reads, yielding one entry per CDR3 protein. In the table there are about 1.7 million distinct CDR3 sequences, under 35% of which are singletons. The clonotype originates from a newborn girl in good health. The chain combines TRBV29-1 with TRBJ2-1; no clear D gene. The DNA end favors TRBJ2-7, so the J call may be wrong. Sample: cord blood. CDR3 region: CSVERASSYNEQYF. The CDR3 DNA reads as TGCAGCGTTGAACGGGCCAGCTCCTACAATGAGCAGTACTTC.